The rows below give T cell receptor beta chains drawn from one sample of a study of Ad26.COV2.S vaccination and SARS-CoV-2 variants. Clones were read by immunoSEQ multiplex PCR, and TCRdb kept only the in-frame ones, dropping some. The sample consists of over 350,000 clones, approximately 86% of them appearing once. The starting material was peripheral blood, obtained in a trial of Ad26.COV2.S vaccine versus placebo. The receptors derive from a person aged 18 to 59 who received the Ad26.COV2.S COVID-19 vaccine or a placebo. Both conserved end residues are part of each CDR3. D genes are given only for firm matches. The size field is filled for only some rows; it gives once, few, many or a size class.

-,TRBV5-1,-,TRBJ2-3,TGCGCCAGCAGCTTGGCCTCACTCTCGGCGCAGTATTTT,CASSLASLSAQYF
-,TRBV6-6,-,TRBJ1-1,TGTGCCAGCAGTGCCGCAATGAACACTGAAGCTTTCTTT,CASSAAMNTEAFF
-,TRBV7-2,-,TRBJ2-7,TGTGCCAGCAGCTTAGCGAGGGACCACTCCTACGAGCAGTACTTC,CASSLARDHSYEQYF
once,TRBV7-9,TRBD2,TRBJ2-2,TGTGCCAGCAGCTCAGACAATCTAGCGGGGGGAAACACCGGGGAGCTGTTTTTT,CASSSDNLAGGNTGELFF
-,TRBV3-1/TRBV3-2,TRBD2,TRBJ2-2,TGTGCCAGCAGCCAATATAGCGGGGGGCGGAGCACCGGGGAGCTGTTTTTT,CASSQYSGGRSTGELFF
-,TRBV19,-,TRBJ2-7,TGTGCCAGTAGTACAGGGGAGCCTTACGAGCAGTACTTC,CASSTGEPYEQYF
-,TRBV6-5,-,TRBJ2-5,TGTGCCAGCAGGGGTCTAGAGACCCAGTACTTC,CASRGLETQYF
-,TRBV6-5,-,TRBJ1-6,TGTGCCAGCAGTAACAGGGCGTCTAATTCACCCCTCCACTTT,CASSNRASNSPLHF
-,TRBV6-6,TRBD1,TRBJ1-6,TGTGCCAGCAGTTTCGGGACAGGGTCAGGTTCACCCCTCCACTTT,CASSFGTGSGSPLHF
-,TRBV24-1,-,TRBJ2-2,TGTGCCACCCGGGAGCCCTCGACCGGGGAGCTGTTTTTT,CATREPSTGELFF
-,TRBV7-9,-,TRBJ2-2,TGTGCCAGTCGACCCCCGTTGGGGCACCACACCGGGGAGCTGTTTTTT,CASRPPLGHHTGELFF
-,TRBV19,TRBD2,TRBJ2-1,TGTGCCAGTAGTGCAAAAACTAGCGTGGGGCAGTTCTTC,CASSAKTSVGQFF
-,TRBV19,-,TRBJ1-2,TGTGCCAGTACTCCGGGACACGGCGGTCTATATGGCTACACCTTC,CASTPGHGGLYGYTF
-,TRBV5-4,-,TRBJ2-3,TGTGCCAGCAGCTTGGGTTCGGGACCAGATACGCAGTATTTT,CASSLGSGPDTQYF
-,TRBV6-5,-,TRBJ2-6,TGTGCCAGCAGTTACTCGATAGGGTTTGGGGCCAACGTCCTGACTTTC,CASSYSIGFGANVLTF
-,TRBV7-2,-,TRBJ1-6,TGTGCCAGCAGCTTAGGACTTCAGGGTTTTTACGGTTCACCCCTCCACTTT,CASSLGLQGFYGSPLHF
-,TRBV4-1,-,TRBJ2-1,TGCGCCAGCACCGGGGCTAGGGGCACTGAGCAGTTCTTC,CASTGARGTEQFF
-,TRBV6-5,TRBD1,TRBJ2-5,TGTGCCAGCAGCCCAGGGGGCTTCCAAGAGACCCAGTACTTC,CASSPGGFQETQYF